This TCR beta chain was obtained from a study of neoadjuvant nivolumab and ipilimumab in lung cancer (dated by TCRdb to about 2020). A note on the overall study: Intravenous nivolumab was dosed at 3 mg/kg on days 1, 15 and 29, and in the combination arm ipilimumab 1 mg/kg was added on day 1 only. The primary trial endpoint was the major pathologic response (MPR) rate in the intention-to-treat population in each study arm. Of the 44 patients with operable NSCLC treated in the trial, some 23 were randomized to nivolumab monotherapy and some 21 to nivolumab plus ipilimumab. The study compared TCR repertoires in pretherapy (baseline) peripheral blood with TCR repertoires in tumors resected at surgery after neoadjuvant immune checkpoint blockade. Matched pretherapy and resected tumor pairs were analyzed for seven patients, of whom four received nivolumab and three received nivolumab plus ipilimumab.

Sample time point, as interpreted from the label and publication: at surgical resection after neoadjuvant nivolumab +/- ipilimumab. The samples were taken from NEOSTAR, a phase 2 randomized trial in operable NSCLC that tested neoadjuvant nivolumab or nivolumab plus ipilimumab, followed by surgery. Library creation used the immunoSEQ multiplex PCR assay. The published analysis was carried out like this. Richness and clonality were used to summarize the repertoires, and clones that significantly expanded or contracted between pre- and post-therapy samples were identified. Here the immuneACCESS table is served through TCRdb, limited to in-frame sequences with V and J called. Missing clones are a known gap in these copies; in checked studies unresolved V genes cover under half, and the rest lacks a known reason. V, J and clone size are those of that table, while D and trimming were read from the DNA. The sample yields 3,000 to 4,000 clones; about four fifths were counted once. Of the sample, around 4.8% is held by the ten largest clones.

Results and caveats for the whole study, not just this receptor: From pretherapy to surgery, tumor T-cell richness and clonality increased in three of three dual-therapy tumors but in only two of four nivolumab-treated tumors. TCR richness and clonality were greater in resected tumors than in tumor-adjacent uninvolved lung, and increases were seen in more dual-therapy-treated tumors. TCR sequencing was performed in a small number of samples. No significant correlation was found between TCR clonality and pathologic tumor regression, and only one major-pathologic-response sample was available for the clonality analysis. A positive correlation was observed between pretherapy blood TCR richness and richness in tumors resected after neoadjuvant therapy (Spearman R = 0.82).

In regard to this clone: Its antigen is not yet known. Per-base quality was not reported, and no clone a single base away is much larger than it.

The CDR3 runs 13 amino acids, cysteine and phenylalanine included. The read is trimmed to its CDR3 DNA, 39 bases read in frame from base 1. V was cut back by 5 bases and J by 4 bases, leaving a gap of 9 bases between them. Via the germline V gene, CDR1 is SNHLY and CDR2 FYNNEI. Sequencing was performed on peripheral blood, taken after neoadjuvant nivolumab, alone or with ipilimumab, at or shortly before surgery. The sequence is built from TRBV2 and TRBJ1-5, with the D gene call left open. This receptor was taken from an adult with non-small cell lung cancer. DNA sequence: TGTGCCAGCAGTCTCCAGGATAATCAGCCCCAGCATTTT. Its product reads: CASSLQDNQPQHF.